This T cell receptor (beta chain) was recovered during a study of cytomegalovirus exposure and HLA in healthy donors. Findings and caveats of the study: Listed as cytomegalovirus-associated were 170 or so TCR beta chains. Some public TCRs appeared in many individuals, while most sequences were rare.

PCR used 60 Vbeta primers and 13 Jbeta primers. As processed by the authors: As a later analysis found, there were 80 million or so unique TCR beta chains, of which approximately 10 million were shared. Some clones are missing from TCRdb's copy, which holds only in-frame ones; the method was immunoSEQ multiplex PCR. Clone size and the V and J calls come from that table; the DNA yielded D and trimming. The sample records fewer than 250,000 clones, about nine tenths being singletons. Worth noting for this clone: The antigen remains undetermined.

Germline CDR1 SGHDN, CDR2 FVKESK. V was clipped by 4 bases and J by 4 bases; unmatched bases: 6. The CDR3 has 15 residues. Material for sequencing was PBMCs. This TCR came from a man aged 25 to 40 in good health and CMV-seronegative. This chain joins TRBV14 and TRBJ1-1; 10 bases match TRBD1. CDR3 coding DNA: TGTGCCAGCAGCCCCCGGACAGGGGGATCCACTGAAGCTTTCTTT. This sequence encodes CASSPRTGGSTEAFF. Drawing the rest from reference TRBV14 and TRBJ1-1, the complete variable domain is EAGVTQFPSHSVIEKGQTVTLRCDPISGHDNLYWYRRVMGKEIKFLLHFVKESKQDESGMPNNRFLAERTGGTYSTLKVQPAELEDSGVYFCASSPRTGGSTEAFFGQGTRLTVV.